The 7 T cell receptor beta chains presented below share a single source sample, sequenced in a study of blood T cell repertoires in COVID-19. TCRdb keeps only in-frame clones here, not all; method: immunoSEQ multiplex PCR. The data contain roughly 260,000 clones, over 75% of them singletons. The source material was peripheral blood. The receptors here all came from a woman aged 45-59 years with acute or convalescent COVID-19.

The V and J genes are TRBV18 and TRBJ1-2; 7 positions agree with TRBD1. With 3 bases clipped from V and 6 bases from J, the junction kept 7 bases outside the gene matches. The CDR3 has 14 amino acids. Germline CDR1 and CDR2: KGHSH and LQKENI. The CDR3 region is CASSPLRDSDGYTF. The DNA for the CDR3 is TGTGCCAGCTCACCTCTCCGGGACAGTGATGGCTACACCTTC.

The chain links TRBV27 to TRBJ2-7, with TRBD2 as a possible D gene (6 bases). This CDR3 has 16 amino acids. The V gene's germline CDR1 is MNHEY and CDR2 SMNVEV (reference sequence). The V and J ends lost 4 bases and 4 bases respectively, with 20 bases between them. The CDR3 loop is CASSSDFSGTFYEQYF. Written as DNA, the CDR3 is TGTGCCAGCAGTTCCGATTTTTCCGGGACTTTTTACGAGCAGTACTTC.

The CDR3 DNA reads TGCGCCAGCAGCTTGCCCGCGCTAGCGGGAAACTCCGAGCAGTACTTC. This sequence encodes CASSLPALAGNSEQYF. The V gene is TRBV5-1, the J gene TRBJ2-7, with 9 bases fitting TRBD2. Germline V gene sequence: CDR1 SGHRS, CDR2 YFSETQ. CDR3 size: 16 residues. V lost 1 base and J lost 6; bases outside the gene matches: 11.

The V call is TRBV30, the J call TRBJ2-1, with D tentatively TRBD1 (5 bases). Between the trimmed V and J ends, which lost 5 bases and 8 bases, there was a span of 13 bases. The germline V gene has CDR1 GTSNPN and CDR2 SVGIG (reference sequence). The CDR3 sequence is 12 residues long. CDR3 loop: CAWADSQDEQFF. The CDR3 nucleotides read TGTGCCTGGGCCGACAGCCAAGATGAGCAGTTCTTC.

V is TRBV5-4 and J is TRBJ2-6; D might be TRBD1 (6 bases). The germline V gene encodes CDR1 SGHNT and CDR2 YYREEE (reference sequence). Trimming removed 1 base from V and 1 base from J, with 21 bases in between. This CDR3 region has 20 residues. The CDR3 spells CASSLPPGQGIGSGANVLTF. Here the CDR3 DNA reads TGTGCCAGCAGCTTGCCACCGGGTCAGGGGATTGGATCTGGGGCCAACGTCCTGACTTTC.

This chain uses TRBV6-5 with TRBJ2-7, with 12 bases matching TRBD2. Germline V gives CDR1 MNHEY, CDR2 SVGAGI. V trimming: 6 bases; J trimming: 4 bases; junction bases outside the gene matches: 7. CDR3 length: 15 residues. The CDR3 DNA reads as TGTGCCAGCAGACCCCGACTAGCGGGAGTTTACGAGCAGTACTTC. Its translation is CASRPRLAGVYEQYF.

This sequence joins TRBV7-9 and TRBJ1-2; 7 bases map to TRBD1. The CDR3 consists of 15 residues. The junction had 10 bases not matched to a gene; V was cut back by 2 bases and J by 7 bases. Per the germline V gene, CDR1 is SEHNR and CDR2 is FQNEAQ (reference sequence). In DNA form, the CDR3 reads TGTGCCAGCAGCTTACTCGGGGCAGGGGGAGCTGGCTACACCTTC. It translates to CASSLLGAGGAGYTF.